This T cell receptor (beta chain) was recorded in a study of blood T cell repertoires in COVID-19. Across the whole study: PBMCs, B-cell-depleted T cells, or T cells were the source of the cDNA or gDNA that made up the material.

Comments on this clone: The same CDR3 arises from other DNA sequences in this sample as well.

V was pared by 6 bases and J by 2 bases, with 7 bases of the junction left unmatched. From germline, CDR1 is MNHEY and CDR2 SVGAGI. The CDR3 has 15 residues. As handled by the study authors: How many nucleated cells were present was estimated from reference gene primer amplification. Here immunoSEQ multiplex PCR was the method, and the copy in TCRdb shows in-frame clones only, minus some. Clone size and the V and J calls come from that table; the DNA yielded D and trimming. The sample lists roughly 230,000 clones, approximately 84% occurring once. Sequences were obtained from peripheral blood. This clonotype was obtained from a man aged 45 to 65 with active or convalescent COVID-19. The rearrangement uses TRBV6-5 and TRBJ1-5, with TRBD1 matching 7 bases. The CDR3 DNA is TGTGCCAGCAGGCGACAGGGCGCGGGCAATCAGCCCCAGCATTTT. Translating it yields CASRRQGAGNQPQHF.